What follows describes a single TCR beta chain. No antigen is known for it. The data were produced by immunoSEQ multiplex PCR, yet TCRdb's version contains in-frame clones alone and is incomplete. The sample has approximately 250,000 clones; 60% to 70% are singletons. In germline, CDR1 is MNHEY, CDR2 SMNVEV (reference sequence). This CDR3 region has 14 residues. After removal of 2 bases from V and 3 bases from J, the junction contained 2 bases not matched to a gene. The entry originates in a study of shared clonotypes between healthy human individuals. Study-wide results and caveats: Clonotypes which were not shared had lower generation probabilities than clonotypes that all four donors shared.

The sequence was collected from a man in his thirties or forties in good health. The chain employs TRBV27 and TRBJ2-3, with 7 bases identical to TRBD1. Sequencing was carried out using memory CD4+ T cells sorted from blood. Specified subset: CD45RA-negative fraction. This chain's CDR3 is CASSLQQGTDTQYF. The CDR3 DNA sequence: TGTGCCAGCAGTTTACAACAGGGGACAGATACGCAGTATTTT.